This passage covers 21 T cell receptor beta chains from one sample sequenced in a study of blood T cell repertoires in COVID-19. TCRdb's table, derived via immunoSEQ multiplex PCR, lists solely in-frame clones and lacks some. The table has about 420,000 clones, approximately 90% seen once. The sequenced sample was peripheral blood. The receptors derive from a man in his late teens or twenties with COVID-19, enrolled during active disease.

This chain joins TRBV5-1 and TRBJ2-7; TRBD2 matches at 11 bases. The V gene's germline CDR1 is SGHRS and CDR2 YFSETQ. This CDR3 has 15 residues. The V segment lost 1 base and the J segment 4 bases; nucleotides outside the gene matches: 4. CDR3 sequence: CASSLNPSGGYEQYF. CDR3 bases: TGCGCCAGCAGCTTGAACCCTAGCGGGGGGTACGAGCAGTACTTC.

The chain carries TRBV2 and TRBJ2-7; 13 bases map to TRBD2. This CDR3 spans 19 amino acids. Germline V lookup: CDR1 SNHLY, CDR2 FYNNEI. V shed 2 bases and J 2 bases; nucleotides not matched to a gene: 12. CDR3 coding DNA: TGTGCCAGCAGTGAAAGAGGGCTATTACTAGCGGGAGGGGCCTACGAGCAGTACTTC. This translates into CASSERGLLLAGGAYEQYF. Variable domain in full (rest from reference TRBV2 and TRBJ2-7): EPEVTQTPSHQVTQMGQEVILRCVPISNHLYFYWYRQILGQKVEFLVSFYNNEISEKSEIFDDQFSVERPDGSNFTLKIRSTKLEDSAMYFCASSERGLLLAGGAYEQYFGPGTRLTVT.

CDR3 region: CASNRDLTGELFF. In nucleotides, the CDR3 is TGCGCCAGCAACAGGGATCTCACCGGGGAGCTGTTTTTT. The chain joins TRBV10-1 to TRBJ2-2; maybe TRBD1 (6 bases). The ends were cut back, 7 bases at V and 4 bases at J, with 10 bases in the middle. The CDR3 runs to 13 residues. Germline V gene data show CDR1 as WNHNN and CDR2 as SYGVQD (reference sequence).

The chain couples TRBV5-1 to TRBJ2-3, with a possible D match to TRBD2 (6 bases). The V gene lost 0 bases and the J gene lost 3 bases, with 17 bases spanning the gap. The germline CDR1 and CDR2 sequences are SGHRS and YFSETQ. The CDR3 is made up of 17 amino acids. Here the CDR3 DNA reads TGCGCCAGCAGCTTGGGCCACTCCGGGGGAGGAACAGATACGCAGTATTTT. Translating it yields CASSLGHSGGGTDTQYF.

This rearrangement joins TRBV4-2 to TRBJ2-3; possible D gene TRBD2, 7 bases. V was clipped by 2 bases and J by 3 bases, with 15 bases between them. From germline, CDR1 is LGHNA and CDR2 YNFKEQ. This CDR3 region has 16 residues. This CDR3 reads CASSQRGGGRTDTQYF. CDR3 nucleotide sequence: TGTGCCAGCAGCCAAAGGGGGGGAGGGCGAACAGATACGCAGTATTTT.

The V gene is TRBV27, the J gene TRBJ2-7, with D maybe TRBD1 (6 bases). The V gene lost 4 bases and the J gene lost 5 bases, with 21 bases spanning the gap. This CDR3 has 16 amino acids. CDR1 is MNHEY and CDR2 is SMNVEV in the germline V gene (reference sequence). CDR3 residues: CASSSRTDILVHEQYF. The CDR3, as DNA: TGTGCCAGCAGTTCTCGGACAGACATCCTCGTCCACGAGCAGTACTTC.

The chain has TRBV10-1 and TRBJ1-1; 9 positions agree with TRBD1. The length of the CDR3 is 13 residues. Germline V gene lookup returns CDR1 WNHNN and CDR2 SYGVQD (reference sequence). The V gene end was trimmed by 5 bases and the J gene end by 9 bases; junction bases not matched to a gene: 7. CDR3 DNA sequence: TGCGCCAGCAGTAATCCGGGACAGGGAAAAGCTTTCTTT. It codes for CASSNPGQGKAFF.

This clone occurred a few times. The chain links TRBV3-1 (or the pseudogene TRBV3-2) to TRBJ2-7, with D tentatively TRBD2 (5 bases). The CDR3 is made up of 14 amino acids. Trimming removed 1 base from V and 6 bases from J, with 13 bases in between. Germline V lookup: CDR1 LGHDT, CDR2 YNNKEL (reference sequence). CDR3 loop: CASSQASGSREQYF. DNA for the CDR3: TGTGCCAGCAGCCAAGCCAGTGGGAGTCGCGAGCAGTACTTC.

The chain's CDR3 is CASGGTGGNQPQHF. The CDR3 DNA follows: TGTGCTAGTGGCGGGACAGGGGGAAATCAGCCCCAGCATTTT. This chain connects TRBV12-5 to TRBJ1-5; 11 nucleotides align to TRBD1. This CDR3 spans 14 amino acids. V shed 6 bases and J 4 bases; nucleotides not matched to a gene: 2. Per germline, CDR1 LGHNT and CDR2 FRNRAP.

CDR3 DNA sequence: TGTGCCAGCAGTTACAAGCCCACAGGGTCTAACTATGGCTACACCTTC. Its protein is CASSYKPTGSNYGYTF. The chain has TRBV6-5 and TRBJ1-2; TRBD1 is a possible D gene (6 bases). V was clipped by 2 bases and J by 0 bases, with 13 bases between them. Germline values: CDR1 MNHEY, CDR2 SVGAGI. CDR3 size: 16 residues.

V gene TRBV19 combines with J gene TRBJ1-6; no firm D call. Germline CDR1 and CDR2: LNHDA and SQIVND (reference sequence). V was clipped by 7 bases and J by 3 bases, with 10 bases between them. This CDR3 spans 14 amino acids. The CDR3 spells CASTEGLYNSPLHF. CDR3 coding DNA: TGTGCCAGTACCGAGGGCCTCTATAATTCACCCCTCCACTTT.

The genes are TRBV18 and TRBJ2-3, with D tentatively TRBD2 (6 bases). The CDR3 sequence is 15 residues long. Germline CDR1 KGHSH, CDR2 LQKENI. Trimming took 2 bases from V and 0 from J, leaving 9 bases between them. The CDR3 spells CASSPGRGSTDTQYF. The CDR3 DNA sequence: TGTGCCAGCTCACCAGGGCGGGGCAGCACAGATACGCAGTATTTT.

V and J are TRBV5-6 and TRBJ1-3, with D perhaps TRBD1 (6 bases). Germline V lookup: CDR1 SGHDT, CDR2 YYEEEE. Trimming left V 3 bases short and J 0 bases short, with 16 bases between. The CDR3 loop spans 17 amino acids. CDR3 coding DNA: TGTGCCAGCAGCTCCAGGGGCGTCAGATTCTCTGGAAACACCATATATTTT. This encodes CASSSRGVRFSGNTIYF.

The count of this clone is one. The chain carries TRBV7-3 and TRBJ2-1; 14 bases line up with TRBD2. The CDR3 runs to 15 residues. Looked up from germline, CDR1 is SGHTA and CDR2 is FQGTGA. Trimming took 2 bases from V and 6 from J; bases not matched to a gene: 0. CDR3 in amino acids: CASSLGTSGSNEQFF. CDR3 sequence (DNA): TGTGCCAGCAGCTTAGGGACTAGCGGGAGCAATGAGCAGTTCTTC.

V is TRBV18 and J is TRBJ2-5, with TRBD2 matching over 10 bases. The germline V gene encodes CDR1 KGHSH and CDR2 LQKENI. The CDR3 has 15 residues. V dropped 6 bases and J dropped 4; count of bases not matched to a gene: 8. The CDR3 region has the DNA TGTGCCAGCTCCCCGCTAGCGGGAGTCATAGAGACCCAGTACTTC. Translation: CASSPLAGVIETQYF.

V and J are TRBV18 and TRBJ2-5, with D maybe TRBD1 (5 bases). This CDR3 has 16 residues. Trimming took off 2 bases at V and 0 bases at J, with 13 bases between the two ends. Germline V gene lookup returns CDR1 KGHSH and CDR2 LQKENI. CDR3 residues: CASSPLGKGNQETQYF. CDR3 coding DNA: TGTGCCAGCTCACCATTAGGCAAGGGGAACCAAGAGACCCAGTACTTC.

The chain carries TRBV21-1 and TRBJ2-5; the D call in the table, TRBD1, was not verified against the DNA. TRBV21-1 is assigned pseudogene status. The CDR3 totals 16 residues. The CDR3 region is CASSNGEDSYQETQYF. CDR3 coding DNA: TGTGCCAGCAGCAACGGAGAGGACAGCTACCAAGAGACCCAGTACTTC.

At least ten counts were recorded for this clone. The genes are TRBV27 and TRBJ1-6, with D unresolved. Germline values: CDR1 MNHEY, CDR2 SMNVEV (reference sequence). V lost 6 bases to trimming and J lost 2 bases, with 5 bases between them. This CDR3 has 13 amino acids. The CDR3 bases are TGTGCCAGCAGCGGGGCCTATAATTCACCCCTCCACTTT. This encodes CASSGAYNSPLHF.

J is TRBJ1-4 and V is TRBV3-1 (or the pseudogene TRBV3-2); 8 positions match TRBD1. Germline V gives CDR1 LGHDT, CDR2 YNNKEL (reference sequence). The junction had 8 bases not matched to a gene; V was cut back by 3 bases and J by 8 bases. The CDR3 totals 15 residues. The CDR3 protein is CASSQFSGGEEKLFF. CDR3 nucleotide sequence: TGTGCCAGCAGCCAGTTTTCAGGGGGCGAGGAAAAACTGTTTTTT.

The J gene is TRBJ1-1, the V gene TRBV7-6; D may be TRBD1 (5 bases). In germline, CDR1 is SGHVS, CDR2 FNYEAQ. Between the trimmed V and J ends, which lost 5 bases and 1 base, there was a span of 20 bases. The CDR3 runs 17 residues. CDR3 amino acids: CASSATPGLQGNTEAFF. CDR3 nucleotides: TGTGCCAGCAGCGCAACCCCGGGTCTTCAGGGGAACACTGAAGCTTTCTTT.

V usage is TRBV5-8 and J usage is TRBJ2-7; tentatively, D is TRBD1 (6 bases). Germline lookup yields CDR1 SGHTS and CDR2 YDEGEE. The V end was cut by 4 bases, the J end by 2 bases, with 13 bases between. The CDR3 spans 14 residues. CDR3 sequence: CASSERQAPYEQYF. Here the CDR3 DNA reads TGTGCCAGCAGCGAGAGACAGGCCCCCTACGAGCAGTACTTC.